These 5 T cell receptor beta chains came from one sample sequenced in a study of beta chain features in type 1 diabetes. Investigators reverse transcribed all isolated RNA, so they sequenced expressed TCRB transcripts. Measured with immunoSEQ multiplex PCR; TCRdb has only the in-frame clones, and not every one. In the table there are 300,000 to 450,000 clones, roughly 12% of which are singletons. The specimen sequenced was naive CD4+ T cells from blood. These receptors came from a man between 18 and 35 years old in good health.

This clone was detected only a few times. The sample has other DNA sequences that encode this CDR3 too. The chain recombines TRBV5-4 with TRBJ2-3; 7 nucleotides agree with TRBD2. Looked up from germline, CDR1 is SGHNT and CDR2 is YYREEE (reference sequence). J was trimmed by 4 bases and V by 4 bases; bases with no gene match: 3. The length of the CDR3 is 13 residues. CDR3 loop: CASSPGLADTQYF. The CDR3 bases are TGTGCCAGCAGCCCTGGACTAGCAGATACGCAGTATTTT.

This clone was found a few times. V and J are TRBV29-1 and TRBJ2-7; 8 nucleotides agree with TRBD2. The CDR3 runs to 16 residues. Trimming removed 3 bases from V and 2 bases from J; junction bases left unmatched: 12. Germline CDR1 is SQVTM and CDR2 is ANQGSEA. The DNA of the CDR3 is TGCAGCGTTGATAGGCTGACCAGCGGGGGAGCCTACGAGCAGTACTTC. It codes for CSVDRLTSGGAYEQYF.

A few counts support this clone. The chain employs TRBV7-9 and TRBJ1-2; TRBD1 aligns across 9 bases. Germline V gene data show CDR1 as SEHNR and CDR2 as FQNEAQ (reference sequence). CDR3 length equals 16 residues. V gave up 7 bases and J gave up 3 bases; unmatched junction bases: 12. DNA of the CDR3: TGTGCCAGCAACCCCTCCCGGGACAGGGAAGACTATGGCTACACCTTC. As protein: CASNPSRDREDYGYTF.

This clone was observed a few times. The chain joins TRBV29-1 to TRBJ2-3; 8 bases match TRBD1. J gave up 3 bases and V 6 bases, and 8 bases lay outside the gene matches. CDR1 SQVTM and CDR2 ANQGSEA come from the germline V gene. CDR3 size: 14 residues. The CDR3 coding sequence is TGCAGCGTCGTTCAGGGGGCAGCAACAGATACGCAGTATTTT. Translated, it gives CSVVQGAATDTQYF.

The DNA for the CDR3 is TGTGCCTGGACACGAGGGTGGACTAGCGTAAATTTCTACGAGCAGTACTTC. It yields the protein CAWTRGWTSVNFYEQYF. V and J are TRBV30 and TRBJ2-7; 9 nucleotides match TRBD2. The V segment lost 4 bases and the J segment 3 bases; nucleotides outside the gene matches: 16. The CDR3 totals 17 residues. Germline V gives CDR1 GTSNPN, CDR2 SVGIG (reference sequence).